Only a few counts were recorded for the clone carrying this T cell receptor beta chain. Its antigen is as yet unknown. Researchers ran the PCR with 60 Vbeta and 13 Jbeta primers. Original processing notes: A later analysis tallied tens of millions of unique TCR beta chains, approximately 11 million of them shared. Method: immunoSEQ multiplex PCR; TCRdb's copy keeps in-frame clones and lacks some. V and J calls and clone size are copied from that table; D and trimming were computed from the DNA. Counted here are around 130,000 clones, about 74% occurring once; the ten biggest clones make up approximately 0.86%. The source of the sample is a study of cytomegalovirus exposure and HLA in healthy donors. Notes on the study in general: Analysis was performed later, and it showed HLA-associated TCR beta chains to be more clonally expanded than equally common others.

The sample was PBMCs. The receptor's source is a woman aged 55 to 70 in good health and CMV-seronegative.

The CDR3 bases are TGTGCCAGCAGCTTAGGATTAGCACCAATCCAAGAGACCCAGTACTTC. Protein sequence: CASSLGLAPIQETQYF. The J gene is TRBJ2-5, the V gene TRBV11-3; D is unclear. Trimming pared 1 base from V and 1 base from J, leaving 13 bases between. Germline V lookup: CDR1 SGHNT, CDR2 YENEEA. The CDR3 consists of 16 residues.